This T cell receptor (beta chain) was observed in a study of blood T cell repertoires in COVID-19. As for the study in general: Acute-phase and convalescent COVID-19 samples originated in the United States, Italy and Spain. PBMCs, B-cell-depleted T cells, or T cells provided the cDNA or gDNA that made up the material.

This clone was counted between two and nine times. Other DNA sequences in this sample translate to the same CDR3. This CDR3 region has 13 residues. Germline CDR1 and CDR2: MDHEN and SYDVKM. Deletions cut 1 base from V and 1 base from J, with 4 bases between. Original handling: Amplification of reference gene primers provided the estimated nucleated cell counts. Method: immunoSEQ multiplex PCR; TCRdb's copy keeps in-frame clones and lacks some. V and J calls and clone size are as listed in that table; D and trimming were resolved from the DNA. This table has roughly 53,000 clones, approximately 84% appearing once.

This receptor was obtained from a man between 65 and 85 years old with active COVID-19. Sequences were obtained from peripheral blood. This chain connects TRBV28 to TRBJ1-1; D remains unclear. CDR3 residues: CASSLSQNTEAFF. As DNA, the CDR3 is TGTGCCAGCAGTTTATCCCAGAACACTGAAGCTTTCTTT. Supplemented by reference TRBV28 and TRBJ1-1, the full variable domain reads DVKVTQSSRYLVKRTGEKVFLECVQDMDHENMFWYRQDPGLGLRLIYFSYDVKMKEKGDIPEGYSVSREKKERFSLILESASTNQTSMYLCASSLSQNTEAFFGQGTRLTVV.